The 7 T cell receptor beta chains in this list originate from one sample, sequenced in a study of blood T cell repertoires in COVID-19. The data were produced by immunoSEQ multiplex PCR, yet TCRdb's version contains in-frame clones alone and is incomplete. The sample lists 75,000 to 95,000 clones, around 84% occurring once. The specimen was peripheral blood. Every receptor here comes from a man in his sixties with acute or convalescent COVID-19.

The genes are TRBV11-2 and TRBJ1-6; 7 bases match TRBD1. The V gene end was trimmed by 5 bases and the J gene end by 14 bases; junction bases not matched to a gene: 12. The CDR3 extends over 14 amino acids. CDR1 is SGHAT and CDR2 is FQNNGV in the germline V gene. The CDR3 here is CASSLIGTVFTLHF. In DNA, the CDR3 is TGTGCCAGCAGCCTGATCGGGACAGTTTTTACCCTCCACTTT.

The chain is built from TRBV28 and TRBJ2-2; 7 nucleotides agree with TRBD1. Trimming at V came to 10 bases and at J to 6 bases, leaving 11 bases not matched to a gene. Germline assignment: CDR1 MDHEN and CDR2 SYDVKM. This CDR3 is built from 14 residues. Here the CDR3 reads CATEDRVYAGELFF. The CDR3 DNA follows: TGTGCCACCGAAGACAGGGTATACGCCGGGGAGCTGTTTTTT.

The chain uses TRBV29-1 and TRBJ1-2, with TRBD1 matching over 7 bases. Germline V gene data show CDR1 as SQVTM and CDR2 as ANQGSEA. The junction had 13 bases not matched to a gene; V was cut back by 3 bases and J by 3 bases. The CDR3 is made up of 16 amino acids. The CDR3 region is CSVDGGGAGLDYGYTF. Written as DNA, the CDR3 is TGCAGCGTTGATGGAGGGGGCGCGGGGCTAGACTATGGCTACACCTTC.

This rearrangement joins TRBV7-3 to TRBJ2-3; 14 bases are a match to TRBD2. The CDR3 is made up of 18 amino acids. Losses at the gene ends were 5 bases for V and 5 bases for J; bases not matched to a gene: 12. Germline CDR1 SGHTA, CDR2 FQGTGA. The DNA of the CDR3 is TGTGCCAGCAGCCTTAACCCCGGACTAGCGGGGGGTCAAGATACGCAGTATTTT. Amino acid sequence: CASSLNPGLAGGQDTQYF. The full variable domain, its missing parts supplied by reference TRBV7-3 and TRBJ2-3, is GAGVSQTPSNKVTEKGKYVELRCDPISGHTALYWYRQSLGQGPEFLIYFQGTGAADDSGLPNDRFFAVRPEGSVSTLKIQRTERGDSAVYLCASSLNPGLAGGQDTQYFGPGTRLTVL.

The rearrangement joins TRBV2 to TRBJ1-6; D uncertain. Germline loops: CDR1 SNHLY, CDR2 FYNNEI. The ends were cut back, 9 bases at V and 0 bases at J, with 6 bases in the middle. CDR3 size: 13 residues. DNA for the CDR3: TGTGCCAGGGGGAGCTCCTATAATTCACCCCTCCACTTT. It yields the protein CARGSSYNSPLHF.

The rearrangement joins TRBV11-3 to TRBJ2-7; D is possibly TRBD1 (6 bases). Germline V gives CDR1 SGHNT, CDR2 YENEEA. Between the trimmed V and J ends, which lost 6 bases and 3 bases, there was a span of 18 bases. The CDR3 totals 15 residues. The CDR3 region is CASRHGTWGDYEQYV. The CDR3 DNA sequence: TGTGCCAGCAGGCATGGGACATGGGGCGACTACGAGCAGTACGTC.

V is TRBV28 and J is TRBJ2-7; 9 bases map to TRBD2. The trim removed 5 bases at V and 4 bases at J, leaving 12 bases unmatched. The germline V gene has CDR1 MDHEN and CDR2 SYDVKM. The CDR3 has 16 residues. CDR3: CASSPSEAGGLYEQYV. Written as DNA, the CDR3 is TGTGCCAGCAGTCCCTCGGAAGCGGGGGGCCTGTACGAGCAGTACGTC.